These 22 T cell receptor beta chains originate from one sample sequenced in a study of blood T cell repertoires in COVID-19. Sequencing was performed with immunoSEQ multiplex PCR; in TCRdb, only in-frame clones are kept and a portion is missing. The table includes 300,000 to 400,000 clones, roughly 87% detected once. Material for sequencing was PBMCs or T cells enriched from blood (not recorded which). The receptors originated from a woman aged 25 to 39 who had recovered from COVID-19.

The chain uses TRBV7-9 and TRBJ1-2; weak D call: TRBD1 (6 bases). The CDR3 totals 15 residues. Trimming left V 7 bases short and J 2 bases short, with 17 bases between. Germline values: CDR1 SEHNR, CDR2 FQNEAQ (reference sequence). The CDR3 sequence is CASTPQSQGNYGYTF. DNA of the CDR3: TGTGCCAGCACCCCCCAATCCCAGGGGAACTATGGCTACACCTTC.

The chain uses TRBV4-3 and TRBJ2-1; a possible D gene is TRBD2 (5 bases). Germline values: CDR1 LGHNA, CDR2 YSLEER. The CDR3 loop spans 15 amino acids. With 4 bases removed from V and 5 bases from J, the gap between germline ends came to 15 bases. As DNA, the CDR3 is TGCGCCAGCAGCCCTTTAGCGTCAGGAGACAATGAGCAGTTCTTC. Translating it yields CASSPLASGDNEQFF.

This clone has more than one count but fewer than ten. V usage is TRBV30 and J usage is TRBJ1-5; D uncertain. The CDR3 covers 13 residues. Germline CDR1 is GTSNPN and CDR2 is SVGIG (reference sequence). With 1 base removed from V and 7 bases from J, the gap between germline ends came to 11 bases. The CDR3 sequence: CAWSDGEGQPQHF. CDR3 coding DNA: TGTGCCTGGAGTGACGGGGAGGGACAGCCCCAGCATTTT.

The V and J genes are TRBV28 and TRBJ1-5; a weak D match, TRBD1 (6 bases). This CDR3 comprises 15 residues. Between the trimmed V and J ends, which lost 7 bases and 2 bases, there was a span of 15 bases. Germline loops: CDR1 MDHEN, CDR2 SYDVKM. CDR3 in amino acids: CASTWGQGRNQPQHF. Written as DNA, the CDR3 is TGTGCCAGCACCTGGGGGCAGGGGCGCAATCAGCCCCAGCATTTT.

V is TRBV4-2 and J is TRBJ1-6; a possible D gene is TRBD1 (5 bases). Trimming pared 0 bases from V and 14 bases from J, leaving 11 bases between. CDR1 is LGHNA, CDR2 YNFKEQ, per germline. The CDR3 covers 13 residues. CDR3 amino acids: CASSQEAGRSLHF. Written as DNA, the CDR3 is TGTGCCAGCAGCCAAGAGGCGGGGCGGTCCCTCCACTTT.

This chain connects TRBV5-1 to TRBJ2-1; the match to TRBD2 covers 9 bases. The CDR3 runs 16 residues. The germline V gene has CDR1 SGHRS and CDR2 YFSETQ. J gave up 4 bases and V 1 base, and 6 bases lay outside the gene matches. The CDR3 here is CASSLSLAGGYNEQFF. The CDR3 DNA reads TGCGCCAGCAGCTTGTCCCTGGCGGGGGGGTACAATGAGCAGTTCTTC.

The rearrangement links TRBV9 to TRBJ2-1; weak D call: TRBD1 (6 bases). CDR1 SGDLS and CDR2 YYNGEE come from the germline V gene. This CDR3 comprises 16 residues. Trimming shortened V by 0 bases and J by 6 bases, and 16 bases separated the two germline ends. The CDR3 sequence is CASSVGDNSRANEQFF. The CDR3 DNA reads TGTGCCAGCAGCGTAGGGGACAACTCTCGGGCCAATGAGCAGTTCTTC.

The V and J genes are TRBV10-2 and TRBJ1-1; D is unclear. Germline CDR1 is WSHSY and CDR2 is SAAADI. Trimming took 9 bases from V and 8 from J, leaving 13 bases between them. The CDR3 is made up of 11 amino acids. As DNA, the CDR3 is TGCGCCAGTACTACCCCCACAGAAGCTTTCTTT. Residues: CASTTPTEAFF.

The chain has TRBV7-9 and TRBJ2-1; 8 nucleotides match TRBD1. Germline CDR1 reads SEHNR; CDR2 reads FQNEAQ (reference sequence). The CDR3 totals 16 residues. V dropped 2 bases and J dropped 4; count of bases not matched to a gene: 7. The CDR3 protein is CASSLTDRGSYNEQFF. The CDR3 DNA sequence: TGTGCCAGCAGCTTAACCGACAGGGGATCTTACAATGAGCAGTTCTTC.

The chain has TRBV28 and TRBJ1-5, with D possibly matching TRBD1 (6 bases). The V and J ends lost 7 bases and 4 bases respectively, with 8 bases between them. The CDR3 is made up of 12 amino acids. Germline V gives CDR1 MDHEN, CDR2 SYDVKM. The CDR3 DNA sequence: TGTGCCAGCAAGGGGGAAAATCAGCCCCAGCATTTT. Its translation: CASKGENQPQHF.

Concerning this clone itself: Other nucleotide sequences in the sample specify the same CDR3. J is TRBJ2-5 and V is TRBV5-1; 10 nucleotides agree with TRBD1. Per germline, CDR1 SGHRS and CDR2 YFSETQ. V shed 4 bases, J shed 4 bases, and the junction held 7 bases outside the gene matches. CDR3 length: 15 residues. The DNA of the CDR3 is TGCGCCAGCAGCCTGACAGGGGGCAGGGGAGAGACCCAGTACTTC. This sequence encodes CASSLTGGRGETQYF.

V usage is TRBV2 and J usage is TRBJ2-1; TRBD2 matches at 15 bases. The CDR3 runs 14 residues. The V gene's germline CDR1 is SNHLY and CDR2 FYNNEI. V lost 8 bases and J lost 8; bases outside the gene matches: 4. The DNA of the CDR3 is TGTGCCAGCGGACTAGCGGGGGGGCTGGATGAGCAGTTCTTC. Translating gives CASGLAGGLDEQFF.

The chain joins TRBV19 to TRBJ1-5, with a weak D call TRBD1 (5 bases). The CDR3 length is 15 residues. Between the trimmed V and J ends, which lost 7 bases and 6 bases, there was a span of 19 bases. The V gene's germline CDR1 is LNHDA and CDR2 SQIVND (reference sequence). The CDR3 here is CASKVAGWRGQPQHF. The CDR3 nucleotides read TGTGCCAGTAAAGTGGCAGGGTGGCGTGGTCAGCCCCAGCATTTT.

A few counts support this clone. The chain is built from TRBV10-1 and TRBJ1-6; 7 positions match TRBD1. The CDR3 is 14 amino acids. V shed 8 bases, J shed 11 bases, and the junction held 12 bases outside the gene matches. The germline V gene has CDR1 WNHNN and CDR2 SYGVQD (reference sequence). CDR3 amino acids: CASHRGAGLPPLHF. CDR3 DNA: TGCGCCAGCCACAGGGGCGCAGGTTTGCCACCCCTCCACTTT.

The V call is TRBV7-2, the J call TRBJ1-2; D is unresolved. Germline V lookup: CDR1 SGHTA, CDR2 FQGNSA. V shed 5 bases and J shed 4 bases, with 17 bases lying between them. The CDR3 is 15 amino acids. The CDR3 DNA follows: TGTGCCAGCAGCGGAGGACCGGGCACCAGCTATGGCTACACCTTC. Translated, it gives CASSGGPGTSYGYTF.

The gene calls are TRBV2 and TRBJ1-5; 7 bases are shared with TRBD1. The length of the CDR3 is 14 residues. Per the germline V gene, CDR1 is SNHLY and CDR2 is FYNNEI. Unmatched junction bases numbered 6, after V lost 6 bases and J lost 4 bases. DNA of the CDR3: TGTGCCAGCAGGGACAGGTGGGGGAATCAGCCCCAGCATTTT. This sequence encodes CASRDRWGNQPQHF.

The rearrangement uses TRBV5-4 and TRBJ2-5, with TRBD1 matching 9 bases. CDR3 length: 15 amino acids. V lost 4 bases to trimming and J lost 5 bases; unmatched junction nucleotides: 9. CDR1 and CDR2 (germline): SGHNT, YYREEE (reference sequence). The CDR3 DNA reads TGTGCCAGCAGCCGGGACAGGGCAACCGGGGAGACCCAGTACTTC. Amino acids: CASSRDRATGETQYF. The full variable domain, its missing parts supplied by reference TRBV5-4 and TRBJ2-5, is ETGVTQSPTHLIKTRGQQVTLRCSSQSGHNTVSWYQQALGQGPQFIFQYYREEENGRGNFPPRFSGLQFPNYSSELNVNALELDDSALYLCASSRDRATGETQYFGPGTRLLVL.

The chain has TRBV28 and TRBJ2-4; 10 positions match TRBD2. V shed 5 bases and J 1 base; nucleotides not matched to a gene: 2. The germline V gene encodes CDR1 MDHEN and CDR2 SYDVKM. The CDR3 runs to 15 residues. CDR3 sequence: CASSSGGEAKNIQYF. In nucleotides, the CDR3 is TGTGCCAGCAGTAGCGGGGGGGAGGCCAAAAACATTCAGTACTTC. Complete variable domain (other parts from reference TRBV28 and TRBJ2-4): DVKVTQSSRYLVKRTGEKVFLECVQDMDHENMFWYRQDPGLGLRLIYFSYDVKMKEKGDIPEGYSVSREKKERFSLILESASTNQTSMYLCASSSGGEAKNIQYFGAGTRLSVL.

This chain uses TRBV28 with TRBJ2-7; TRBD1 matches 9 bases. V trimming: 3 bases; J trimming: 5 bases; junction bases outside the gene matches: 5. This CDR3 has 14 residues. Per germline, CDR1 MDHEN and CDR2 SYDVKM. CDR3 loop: CASSFLGQGNEQYF. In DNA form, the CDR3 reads TGTGCCAGCAGTTTTCTAGGACAGGGGAACGAGCAGTACTTC.

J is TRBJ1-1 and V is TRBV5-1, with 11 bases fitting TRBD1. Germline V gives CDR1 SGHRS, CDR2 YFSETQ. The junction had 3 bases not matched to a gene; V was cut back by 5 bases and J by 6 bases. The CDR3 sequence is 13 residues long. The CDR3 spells CASRWTGGSEAFF. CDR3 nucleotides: TGCGCCAGCAGATGGACAGGGGGCTCTGAAGCTTTCTTT.

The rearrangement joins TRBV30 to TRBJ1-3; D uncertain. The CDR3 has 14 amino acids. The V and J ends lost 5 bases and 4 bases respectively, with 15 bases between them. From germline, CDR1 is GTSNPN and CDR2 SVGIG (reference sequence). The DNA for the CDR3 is TGTGCCTGGGGGCGGGCTGCCATGGGAAACACCATATATTTT. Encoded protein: CAWGRAAMGNTIYF.

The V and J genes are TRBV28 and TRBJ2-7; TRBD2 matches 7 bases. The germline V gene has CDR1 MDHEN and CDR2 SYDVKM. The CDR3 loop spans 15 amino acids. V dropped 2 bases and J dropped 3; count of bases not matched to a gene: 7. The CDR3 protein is CASSLTAGFVYEQYF. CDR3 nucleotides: TGTGCCAGCAGTTTAACAGCGGGGTTCGTCTACGAGCAGTACTTC.